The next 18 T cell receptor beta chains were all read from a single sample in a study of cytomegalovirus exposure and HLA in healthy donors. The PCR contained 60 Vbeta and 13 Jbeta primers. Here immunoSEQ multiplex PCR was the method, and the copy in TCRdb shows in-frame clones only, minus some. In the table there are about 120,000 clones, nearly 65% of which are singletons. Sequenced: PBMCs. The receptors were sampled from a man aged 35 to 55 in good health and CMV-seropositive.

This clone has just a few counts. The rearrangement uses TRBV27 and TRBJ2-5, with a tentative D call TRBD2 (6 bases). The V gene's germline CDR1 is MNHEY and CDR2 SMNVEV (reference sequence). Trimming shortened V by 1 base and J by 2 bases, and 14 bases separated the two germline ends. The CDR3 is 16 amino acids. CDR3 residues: CASSLWTGVGQETQYF. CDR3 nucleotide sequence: TGTGCCAGCAGTTTATGGACGGGAGTGGGTCAAGAGACCCAGTACTTC.

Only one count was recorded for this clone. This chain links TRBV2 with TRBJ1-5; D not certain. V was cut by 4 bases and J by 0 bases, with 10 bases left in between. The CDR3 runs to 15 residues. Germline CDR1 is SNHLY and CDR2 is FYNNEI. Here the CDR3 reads CASSGEAYSNQPQHF. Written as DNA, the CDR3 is TGTGCCAGCAGTGGGGAGGCGTATAGCAATCAGCCCCAGCATTTT.

This CDR3 reads CASTRTGASGYNEQFF. The DNA for the CDR3 is TGTGCCAGCACCCGGACAGGAGCCTCGGGGTACAATGAGCAGTTCTTC. This chain links TRBV11-2 with TRBJ2-1; 7 positions agree with TRBD1. The germline V gene has CDR1 SGHAT and CDR2 FQNNGV. Trimming took 7 bases from V and 4 from J; bases not matched to a gene: 13. The CDR3 sequence is 16 residues long.

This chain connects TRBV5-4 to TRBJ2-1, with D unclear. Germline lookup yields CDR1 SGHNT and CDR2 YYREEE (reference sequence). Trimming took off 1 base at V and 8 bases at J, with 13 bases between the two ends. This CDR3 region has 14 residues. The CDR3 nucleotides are TGTGCCAGCAGCTTGAGTAAGTTCAGCGATGAGCAGTTCTTC. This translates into CASSLSKFSDEQFF. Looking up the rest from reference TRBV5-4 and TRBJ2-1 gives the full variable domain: ETGVTQSPTHLIKTRGQQVTLRCSSQSGHNTVSWYQQALGQGPQFIFQYYREEENGRGNFPPRFSGLQFPNYSSELNVNALELDDSALYLCASSLSKFSDEQFFGPGTRLTVL.

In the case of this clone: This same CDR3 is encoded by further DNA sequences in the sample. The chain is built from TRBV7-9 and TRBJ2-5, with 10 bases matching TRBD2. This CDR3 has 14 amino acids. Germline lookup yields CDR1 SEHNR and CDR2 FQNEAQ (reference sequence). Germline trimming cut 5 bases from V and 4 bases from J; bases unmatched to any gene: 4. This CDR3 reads CASSPGLARETQYF. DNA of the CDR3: TGTGCCAGCAGCCCGGGACTAGCGAGAGAGACCCAGTACTTC.

The CDR3: CASSLLPSAYEQYF. For the CDR3, the DNA is TGTGCCAGCAGCTTACTTCCTAGCGCTTACGAGCAGTACTTC. The chain recombines TRBV11-1 with TRBJ2-7; D is perhaps TRBD2 (6 bases). V lost 2 bases and J 4 bases, leaving 12 bases between the germline ends. This CDR3 comprises 14 residues. Germline-derived CDR1 and CDR2 are SGHAT and FQDESV (reference sequence).

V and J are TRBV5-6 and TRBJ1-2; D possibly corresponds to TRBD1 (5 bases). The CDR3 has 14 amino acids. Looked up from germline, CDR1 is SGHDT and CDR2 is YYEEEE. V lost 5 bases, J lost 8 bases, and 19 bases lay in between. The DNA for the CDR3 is TGTGCCAGCAGGAACTGGTGGAGGGACGACGGCTACACCTTC. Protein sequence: CASRNWWRDDGYTF.

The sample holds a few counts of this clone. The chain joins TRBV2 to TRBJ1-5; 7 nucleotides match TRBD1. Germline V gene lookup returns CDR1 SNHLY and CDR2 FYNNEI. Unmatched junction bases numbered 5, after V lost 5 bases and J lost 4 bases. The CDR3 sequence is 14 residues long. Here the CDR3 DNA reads TGTGCCAGCAGTACGACAGGGACTAATCAGCCCCAGCATTTT. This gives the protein CASSTTGTNQPQHF.

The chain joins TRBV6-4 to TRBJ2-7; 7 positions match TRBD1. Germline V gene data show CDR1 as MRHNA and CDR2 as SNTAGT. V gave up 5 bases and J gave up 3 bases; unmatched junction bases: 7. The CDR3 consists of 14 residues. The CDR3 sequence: CASSRKGQNYEQYF. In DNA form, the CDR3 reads TGTGCCAGCAGTCGCAAGGGACAGAACTACGAGCAGTACTTC.

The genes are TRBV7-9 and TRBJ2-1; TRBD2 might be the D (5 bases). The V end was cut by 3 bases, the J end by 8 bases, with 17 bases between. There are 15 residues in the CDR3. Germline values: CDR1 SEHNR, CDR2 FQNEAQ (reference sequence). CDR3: CASSFAGPPGDEQFF. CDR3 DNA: TGTGCCAGCAGCTTTGCGGGTCCCCCCGGGGATGAGCAGTTCTTC.

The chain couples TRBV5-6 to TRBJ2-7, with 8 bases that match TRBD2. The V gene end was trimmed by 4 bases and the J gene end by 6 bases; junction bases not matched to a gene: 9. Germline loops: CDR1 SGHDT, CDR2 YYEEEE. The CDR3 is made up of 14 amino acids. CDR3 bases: TGTGCCAGCAGCCTTACGGGACTAGGACTCGAGCAGTACTTC. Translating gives CASSLTGLGLEQYF.

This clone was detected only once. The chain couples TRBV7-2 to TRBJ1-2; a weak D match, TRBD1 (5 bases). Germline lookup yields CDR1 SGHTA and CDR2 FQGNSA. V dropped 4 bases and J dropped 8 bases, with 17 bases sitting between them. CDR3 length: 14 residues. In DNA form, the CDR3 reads TGTGCCAGCAGCTCGCCAATGGGGCTGGGGGGCTACACCTTC. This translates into CASSSPMGLGGYTF.

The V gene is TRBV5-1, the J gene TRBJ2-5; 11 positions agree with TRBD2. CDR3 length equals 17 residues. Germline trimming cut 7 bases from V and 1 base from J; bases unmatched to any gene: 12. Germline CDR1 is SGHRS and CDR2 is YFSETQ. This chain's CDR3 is CASGTSIAGGIQETQYF. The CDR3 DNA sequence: TGCGCCAGCGGAACTTCTATAGCGGGGGGGATCCAAGAGACCCAGTACTTC.

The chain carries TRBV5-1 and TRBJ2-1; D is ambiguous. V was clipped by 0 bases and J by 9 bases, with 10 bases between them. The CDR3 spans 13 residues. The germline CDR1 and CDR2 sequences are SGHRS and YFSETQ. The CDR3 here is CASSLVASGEQFF. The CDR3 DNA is TGCGCCAGCAGCTTGGTTGCTTCAGGTGAGCAGTTCTTC.

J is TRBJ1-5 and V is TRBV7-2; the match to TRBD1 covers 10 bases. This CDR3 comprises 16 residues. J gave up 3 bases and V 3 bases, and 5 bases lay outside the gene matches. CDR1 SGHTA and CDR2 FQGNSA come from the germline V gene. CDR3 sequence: CASSFAGTGANQPQHF. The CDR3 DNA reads TGTGCCAGCAGCTTCGCCGGGACAGGGGCCAATCAGCCCCAGCATTTT.

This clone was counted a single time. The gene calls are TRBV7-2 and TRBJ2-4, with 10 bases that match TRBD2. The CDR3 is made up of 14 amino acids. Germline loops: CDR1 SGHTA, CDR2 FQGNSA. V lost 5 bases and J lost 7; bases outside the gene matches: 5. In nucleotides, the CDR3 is TGTGCCAGCAGCCCTACTAGCGGGGTTAACATTCAGTACTTC. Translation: CASSPTSGVNIQYF.

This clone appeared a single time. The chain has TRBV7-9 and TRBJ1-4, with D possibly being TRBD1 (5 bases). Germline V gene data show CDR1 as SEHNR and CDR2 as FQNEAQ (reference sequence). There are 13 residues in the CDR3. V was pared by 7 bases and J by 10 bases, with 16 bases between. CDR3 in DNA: TGTGCCAGCAAGGTACAGGAGGAGGGAAAACTGTTTTTT. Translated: CASKVQEEGKLFF.

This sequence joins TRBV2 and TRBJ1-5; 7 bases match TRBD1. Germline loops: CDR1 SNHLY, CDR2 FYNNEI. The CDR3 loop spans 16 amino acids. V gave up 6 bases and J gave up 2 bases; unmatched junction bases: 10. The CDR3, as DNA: TGTGCCAGCAGCCAGTCGCTTACAGGGGGCAATCAGCCCCAGCATTTT. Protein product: CASSQSLTGGNQPQHF.